This TCR beta chain was found in a study of T cell responses to AZD1222 COVID-19 vaccine. Study-level background: Whether given at about 4 or about 12 weeks, second doses were pooled. Study findings and constraints: Per reports, nearly half of all spike-specific TCRs target regions that are unmutated in variants.

Here immunoSEQ multiplex PCR was the method, and the copy in TCRdb shows in-frame clones only, minus some. This repertoire shows about 130,000 clones, approximately 85% found once; its top ten account for approximately 1.6%. Points on this clone: Its matching antigen is unknown.

The length of the CDR3 is 16 residues. Germline CDR1 reads SGHTA; CDR2 reads FQGTGA. V trimming: 5 bases; J trimming: 4 bases; junction bases outside the gene matches: 10. This TCR was sampled from an adult in good health. V is TRBV7-3 and J is TRBJ2-5; TRBD1 aligns across 10 bases. Sequenced here: peripheral blood, sampled on day 0 of AZD1222 vaccination. The DNA of the CDR3 is TGTGCCAGCAGCCTGCGGACAGGGGGTAGTATAGAGACCCAGTACTTC. This codes for CASSLRTGGSIETQYF.